These T cell receptor beta chains were read from a single sample in a study of blood T cell repertoires in COVID-19. The table came from immunoSEQ multiplex PCR; TCRdb's copy has only in-frame clones and leaves some out. The sample includes fewer than 250,000 clones, 86% of them seen just once. The sample taken for sequencing was PBMCs or T cells enriched from blood (not recorded which). These receptors all come from a woman in her fifties or sixties who had recovered from COVID-19. The CDR3 runs from the conserved cysteine through the conserved F or W. Fields, in order: D gene, V gene, clone size, J gene, CDR3 DNA, CDR3 protein. A D gene is named only where the DNA matches it firmly. Rows give clone size only sometimes, using once, few, many, or a class for an expanded clone.

D gene: .
V gene: TRBV6-2/TRBV6-3
clone size: .
J gene: TRBJ2-1
CDR3 DNA: TGTGCCAGCAGTTATTATAGATTCGATGAGCAGTTCTTC
CDR3 protein: CASSYYRFDEQFF

D gene: .
V gene: TRBV28
clone size: .
J gene: TRBJ2-2
CDR3 DNA: TGTGCCAGCAGTTTTCCTATTGCGAACACCGGGGAGCTGTTTTTT
CDR3 protein: CASSFPIANTGELFF

D gene: TRBD1
V gene: TRBV6-2/TRBV6-3
clone size: .
J gene: TRBJ1-5
CDR3 DNA: TGTGCCAGCAGTTCGACAGGGGGCAGGCAGCCCCAGCATTTT
CDR3 protein: CASSSTGGRQPQHF

D gene: .
V gene: TRBV21-1
clone size: .
J gene: TRBJ2-3
CDR3 DNA: TGTGCCAGCAGCAAGGGACTAGGTCCGAGCACAGATACGCAGTATTTT
CDR3 protein: CASSKGLGPSTDTQYF

D gene: .
V gene: TRBV19
clone size: .
J gene: TRBJ1-1
CDR3 DNA: TGTGCCAGTAGTCAGGCAGTGCTTAGTAGGAACACTGAAGCTTTCTTT
CDR3 protein: CASSQAVLSRNTEAFF

D gene: .
V gene: TRBV5-5
clone size: .
J gene: TRBJ2-1
CDR3 DNA: TGTGCCAGCAGCTTACCACAGGGGGGCGGGGGTGAGCAGTTCTTC
CDR3 protein: CASSLPQGGGGEQFF

D gene: TRBD1
V gene: TRBV14
clone size: .
J gene: TRBJ2-3
CDR3 DNA: TGTGCCAGCAGCGAATTACAGGGGAGCACAGATACGCAGTATTTT
CDR3 protein: CASSELQGSTDTQYF

D gene: .
V gene: TRBV13
clone size: .
J gene: TRBJ2-7
CDR3 DNA: TGTGCCAGCAGCTTAGACAGGGAAGGATCCTACGAGCAGTACTTC
CDR3 protein: CASSLDREGSYEQYF

D gene: TRBD1
V gene: TRBV9
clone size: .
J gene: TRBJ1-2
CDR3 DNA: TGTGCCAGCAGCCCCAGAACCGGGACAGGGAACTATGGCTACACCTTC
CDR3 protein: CASSPRTGTGNYGYTF

D gene: .
V gene: TRBV28
clone size: .
J gene: TRBJ2-6
CDR3 DNA: TGTGCCAGCAAGCGGGCGTATTCCGGGGCCAACGTCCTGACTTTC
CDR3 protein: CASKRAYSGANVLTF

D gene: .
V gene: TRBV7-9
clone size: .
J gene: TRBJ1-1
CDR3 DNA: TGTGCCTGCGACAGGTCCGTAGGCACTGAAGCTTTCTTT
CDR3 protein: CACDRSVGTEAFF

D gene: .
V gene: TRBV5-5
clone size: few
J gene: TRBJ2-1
CDR3 DNA: TGTGCCAGCAGCTCCCGTGGTAGCGGTTACAATGAGCAGTTCTTC
CDR3 protein: CASSSRGSGYNEQFF

D gene: .
V gene: TRBV15
clone size: .
J gene: TRBJ2-2
CDR3 DNA: TGTGCCACCCGGGAACTGCTCACCGGGGAGCTGTTTTTT
CDR3 protein: CATRELLTGELFF

D gene: .
V gene: TRBV9
clone size: .
J gene: TRBJ1-3
CDR3 DNA: TGTGCCAGCAGCGTCCTCCCGGGAGGGGTTTCTGGAAACACCATATATTTT
CDR3 protein: CASSVLPGGVSGNTIYF

D gene: .
V gene: TRBV5-6
clone size: few
J gene: TRBJ1-2
CDR3 DNA: TGTGCCAGCAGCGCCCAATGGAGGTACGGGAAAGGGAACTATGGCTACACCTTC
CDR3 protein: CASSAQWRYGKGNYGYTF

D gene: .
V gene: TRBV13
clone size: few
J gene: TRBJ1-1
CDR3 DNA: TGTGCCAGCAGCTTGGGCCGGCAGGGAAGCGCTGAAGCTTTCTTT
CDR3 protein: CASSLGRQGSAEAFF

D gene: TRBD2
V gene: TRBV4-1
clone size: .
J gene: TRBJ2-5
CDR3 DNA: TGCGCCAGCAGCCACCGCTACCTGGTAGCGGGGGAAGAGACCCAGTACTTC
CDR3 protein: CASSHRYLVAGEETQYF

D gene: .
V gene: TRBV19
clone size: .
J gene: TRBJ2-2
CDR3 DNA: TGTGCCAGTAGTATAGGTCAGGCAAGCACCGGGGAGCTGTTTTTT
CDR3 protein: CASSIGQASTGELFF

D gene: TRBD2
V gene: TRBV5-1
clone size: few
J gene: TRBJ2-1
CDR3 DNA: TGCGCCAGCAGCACTCCAACTAGCGGGGGGCAAGGTAATGAGCAGTTCTTC
CDR3 protein: CASSTPTSGGQGNEQFF

D gene: TRBD1
V gene: TRBV6-2/TRBV6-3
clone size: .
J gene: TRBJ1-1
CDR3 DNA: TGTGCCAGCAGTTACTTTCGACAGGGGCGCACTGAAGCTTTCTTT
CDR3 protein: CASSYFRQGRTEAFF

D gene: TRBD2
V gene: TRBV5-4
clone size: .
J gene: TRBJ2-5
CDR3 DNA: TGTGCCAGCAGCCCTGGGACTAGCGGAAATCAAGAGACCCAGTACTTC
CDR3 protein: CASSPGTSGNQETQYF

D gene: .
V gene: TRBV6-4
clone size: .
J gene: TRBJ2-1
CDR3 DNA: TGTGCCAGCAGTGATGGTGGACTACAAAATGAGCAGTTCTTC
CDR3 protein: CASSDGGLQNEQFF

D gene: TRBD2
V gene: TRBV11-3
clone size: .
J gene: TRBJ2-5
CDR3 DNA: TGTGCCAGCAGCCAGGGAAGGGAGGGCCAAGAGACCCAGTACTTC
CDR3 protein: CASSQGREGQETQYF

D gene: .
V gene: TRBV15
clone size: .
J gene: TRBJ1-5
CDR3 DNA: TGTGCCACCAGTCCTGGGTCAAAAACCTCCGGGGGACCTAATCAGCCCCAGCATTTT
CDR3 protein: CATSPGSKTSGGPNQPQHF

D gene: .
V gene: TRBV7-9
clone size: .
J gene: TRBJ2-1
CDR3 DNA: TGTGCCAGCAGCTACGGGGGAGACAATGAGCAGTTCTTC
CDR3 protein: CASSYGGDNEQFF

D gene: .
V gene: TRBV12-3/TRBV12-4
clone size: .
J gene: TRBJ2-7
CDR3 DNA: TGTGCCAGCAGGCGGAAACTCTACGAGCAGTACTTC
CDR3 protein: CASRRKLYEQYF

D gene: .
V gene: TRBV18
clone size: .
J gene: TRBJ1-1
CDR3 DNA: TGTGCCAGCTCACCGGGGCAGGGATATCAGAACACTGAAGCTTTCTTT
CDR3 protein: CASSPGQGYQNTEAFF

D gene: .
V gene: TRBV11-2
clone size: .
J gene: TRBJ1-3
CDR3 DNA: TGTGCCAGCAGCCGACAGACCTCTGGAAACACCATATATTTT
CDR3 protein: CASSRQTSGNTIYF

D gene: TRBD2
V gene: TRBV27
clone size: .
J gene: TRBJ2-7
CDR3 DNA: TGTGCCAGCAGTTTACATCGGACTAGCGGGAGTTACGAGCAGTACTTC
CDR3 protein: CASSLHRTSGSYEQYF

D gene: .
V gene: TRBV7-9
clone size: .
J gene: TRBJ2-5
CDR3 DNA: TGTGCCAGCAGCGTTGGGCGGGGTGGGTACCAAGAGACCCAGTACTTC
CDR3 protein: CASSVGRGGYQETQYF

D gene: TRBD1
V gene: TRBV10-3
clone size: few
J gene: TRBJ1-2
CDR3 DNA: TGTGCCATCGCGGGACAGAACTATGGCTACACCTTC
CDR3 protein: CAIAGQNYGYTF

D gene: TRBD1
V gene: TRBV2
clone size: .
J gene: TRBJ1-4
CDR3 DNA: TGTGCCAGCCAGGGACAGAATAATGAAAAACTGTTTTTT
CDR3 protein: CASQGQNNEKLFF

D gene: TRBD1
V gene: TRBV25-1
clone size: .
J gene: TRBJ1-6
CDR3 DNA: TGTGCCAGCCAGGGACAGGGGAGGGCACCCCTCCACTTT
CDR3 protein: CASQGQGRAPLHF

D gene: .
V gene: TRBV11-3
clone size: .
J gene: TRBJ2-1
CDR3 DNA: TGTGCCAGCAGCCCCAATAGCGATTACAATGAGCAGTTCTTC
CDR3 protein: CASSPNSDYNEQFF

D gene: .
V gene: TRBV19
clone size: once
J gene: TRBJ1-3
CDR3 DNA: TGTGCCAGCACCATCAGCTCTGGAAACACCATATATTTT
CDR3 protein: CASTISSGNTIYF

D gene: .
V gene: TRBV24-1
clone size: .
J gene: TRBJ2-3
CDR3 DNA: TGTGCCACCAGTGATTTTACAGGCACAGATACGCAGTATTTT
CDR3 protein: CATSDFTGTDTQYF

D gene: .
V gene: TRBV6-5
clone size: .
J gene: TRBJ1-2
CDR3 DNA: TGTGCCAGCAGTTACACCGGGACACAAAAAAGTGGCTACACCTTC
CDR3 protein: CASSYTGTQKSGYTF